The entry below gives a single TCR beta chain sequence along with its context. Its antigen remains unidentified. Unrecorded immune exposures were likely, despite nominal health at sampling. These data originate in a study of cytomegalovirus exposure and HLA in healthy donors. Whole-study results and caveats: In a later analysis, a missense DCLRE1C variant was linked to TCR beta V- and J-gene trimming. In vitro experiments confirmed that a few CMV-associated chains were specific for CMV antigens.

PCR amplification relied on 60 Vbeta primers (plus 13 Jbeta primers). Authors' methods: The count from a later analysis was about 80 million unique TCR beta chains, around 11 million of them shared. The data were produced by immunoSEQ multiplex PCR, yet TCRdb's version contains in-frame clones alone and is incomplete. V and J calls and clone size are given by that table; D and trimming were obtained from the DNA. The data show about 190,000 clones, with approximately 88% seen just once and 2.6% held by the top ten. The clonotype comes from a woman between 45 and 65 years old in good health and CMV-seropositive. Source material: PBMCs.

The CDR3 reads CASSPQGYQETQYF. CDR3 nucleotides: TGTGCCAGCAGCCCCCAGGGTTACCAAGAGACCCAGTACTTC. The rearrangement joins TRBV9 to TRBJ2-5, with D possibly TRBD1 on 5 matching bases. Trimming cost V 4 bases and J 0 bases, with 10 bases left between them. The germline gives CDR1 SGDLS, CDR2 YYNGEE. The CDR3 is made up of 14 amino acids.